Reported below is one T cell receptor (beta chain). The sample originates from a study of control samples from healthy donors and cancer patients. Only in-frame clones appear in the TCRdb table, and some are missing; sequencing was by immunoSEQ multiplex PCR. The sample shows about 160,000 clones, about 94% of them seen only once. V lost 0 bases, J lost 4 bases, and 9 bases lay in between. From germline, CDR1 is LGHNA and CDR2 YNFKEQ. This CDR3 is 14 amino acids long. The V and J genes are TRBV4-2 and TRBJ1-2, with D maybe TRBD1 (6 bases). The sequence derives from a woman aged 40-49 years in good health. Material for sequencing was blood. CDR3 coding DNA: TGTGCCAGCAGCCAAGATCGGACAGTCTATGGCTACACCTTC. Amino acids: CASSQDRTVYGYTF.